The 24 T cell receptor beta chains in this list originate from one sample, sequenced in a study of somatic mutations in cytotoxic T cells in rheumatoid arthritis. TCRdb's table, derived via immunoSEQ multiplex PCR, lists solely in-frame clones and lacks some. The sample holds more than 15,000 clones, approximately 80% seen once. The sample taken for sequencing was CD8+ T cells sorted from blood. The receptors originated from an adult with rheumatoid arthritis.

This clone was seen a single time. This chain joins TRBV10-3 and TRBJ2-7; D gene uncertain. Between the trimmed V and J ends, which lost 3 bases and 6 bases, there was a span of 15 bases. The CDR3 sequence is 14 residues long. From germline, CDR1 is ENHRY and CDR2 SYGVKD. The CDR3 bases are TGTGCCATCAGTGAATTCAGTAAAAAGGGCGAGCAGTACTTC. Protein product: CAISEFSKKGEQYF.

This chain links TRBV27 with TRBJ2-6, with 7 bases identical to TRBD2. The CDR3 length is 15 residues. J gave up 0 bases and V 5 bases, and 1 base lay outside the gene matches. CDR1 is MNHEY, CDR2 SMNVEV, per germline (reference sequence). The CDR3 DNA sequence: TGTGCCAGCAGTCCGGGGGGCTCTGGGGCCAACGTCCTGACTTTC. This gives the protein CASSPGGSGANVLTF.

V and J are TRBV11-2 and TRBJ1-2; D gene unclear. This CDR3 spans 13 amino acids. Per the germline V gene, CDR1 is SGHAT and CDR2 is FQNNGV. V gave up 3 bases and J gave up 4 bases, with 9 bases separating them. CDR3 loop: CASSFSVFYGYTF. The CDR3 bases are TGTGCCAGCAGCTTTTCAGTATTCTATGGCTACACCTTC.

This clone was detected once. The chain recombines TRBV27 with TRBJ1-1; a weak D match, TRBD1 (6 bases). Trimming stripped 0 bases from V and 1 base from J, with 12 bases between. CDR3 length: 16 residues. Germline CDR1 reads MNHEY; CDR2 reads SMNVEV (reference sequence). CDR3 in amino acids: CASSLSSGAGNTEAFF. DNA of the CDR3: TGTGCCAGCAGTTTATCATCAGGGGCGGGGAACACTGAAGCTTTCTTT.

The chain joins TRBV7-2 to TRBJ1-6; 7 nucleotides match TRBD1. CDR1 is SGHTA and CDR2 is FQGNSA in the germline V gene. This CDR3 comprises 14 residues. Trimming cost V 4 bases and J 6 bases; bases outside gene matches: 3. The CDR3 nucleotides read TGTGCCAGCAGCTCGGGACAGCGTAATTCACCCCTCCACTTT. It codes for CASSSGQRNSPLHF.

This sequence joins TRBV4-1 and TRBJ2-1, with 10 bases fitting TRBD2. Germline values: CDR1 MGHRA, CDR2 YSYEKL. The CDR3 has 15 amino acids. The V segment lost 4 bases and the J segment 6 bases; nucleotides outside the gene matches: 6. DNA of the CDR3: TGCGCCAGCAGCCCTATAGTAGCGGGAGGCAATGAGCAGTTCTTC. Translated, it gives CASSPIVAGGNEQFF.

V is TRBV9 and J is TRBJ1-1; D is ambiguous. Trimming removed 0 bases from V and 1 base from J, with 7 bases in between. Germline CDR1 and CDR2: SGDLS and YYNGEE. This CDR3 has 14 residues. The CDR3 is CASSVAVANTEAFF. CDR3 nucleotide sequence: TGTGCCAGCAGCGTAGCGGTGGCGAACACTGAAGCTTTCTTT.

The V gene is TRBV7-9, the J gene TRBJ1-2; possible D gene TRBD1, 6 bases. V lost 0 bases, J lost 3 bases, and 14 bases lay in between. Germline CDR1 is SEHNR and CDR2 is FQNEAQ (reference sequence). The CDR3 spans 16 residues. The CDR3 nucleotides are TGTGCCAGCAGCTTAGCGTTACGGGGGGCGGACTATGGCTACACCTTC. Its translation: CASSLALRGADYGYTF.

This rearrangement joins TRBV7-6 to TRBJ2-3; unclear D gene. V shed 5 bases and J shed 5 bases, with 5 bases lying between them. CDR1 and CDR2 from the germline V gene are SGHVS and FNYEAQ. The CDR3 is 11 amino acids. The CDR3 region has the DNA TGTGCCAGCAGCCCTCGAGATACGCAGTATTTT. Residues: CASSPRDTQYF.

This clone showed up just a few times. The chain has TRBV7-2 and TRBJ1-1; D ambiguous. Per the germline V gene, CDR1 is SGHTA and CDR2 is FQGNSA. The CDR3 runs to 13 residues. V shed 6 bases and J shed 5 bases, with 13 bases lying between them. As DNA, the CDR3 is TGTGCCAGCAGTGTTAGTTTGGTTACTGAAGCTTTCTTT. Its translation is CASSVSLVTEAFF.

The table lists this clone with a few counts. V and J are TRBV7-8 and TRBJ2-3; D is perhaps TRBD1 or TRBD2 (5 bases each). Germline V gene data show CDR1 as SGHVS and CDR2 as FQNEAQ. Trimming shortened V by 1 base and J by 2 bases, and 16 bases separated the two germline ends. This CDR3 region has 17 residues. CDR3 protein: CASSLGKGRGPTDTQYF. The CDR3 DNA sequence: TGTGCCAGCAGCTTAGGGAAGGGACGGGGACCCACAGATACGCAGTATTTT.

The chain carries TRBV29-1 and TRBJ2-1; a weak D match, TRBD1 (5 bases). V was clipped by 1 base and J by 9 bases, with 7 bases between them. Germline CDR1 is SQVTM and CDR2 is ANQGSEA. The CDR3 totals 11 residues. In DNA form, the CDR3 reads TGCAGCGTTGAAGCAGGGCCTGAGCAGTTCTTC. Translating it yields CSVEAGPEQFF.

CDR3 region: CASSSSGSTDTQYF. The CDR3 DNA is TGTGCCAGCAGCTCTAGCGGGAGCACAGATACGCAGTATTTT. The chain employs TRBV5-6 and TRBJ2-3; 8 bases agree with TRBD2. The CDR3 extends over 14 amino acids. In germline, CDR1 is SGHDT, CDR2 YYEEEE. The V segment lost 3 bases and the J segment 0 bases; nucleotides outside the gene matches: 0.

The chain has TRBV7-9 and TRBJ2-5; D is undetermined. Germline lookup yields CDR1 SEHNR and CDR2 FQNEAQ (reference sequence). This CDR3 spans 13 amino acids. V dropped 5 bases and J dropped 2 bases, with 9 bases sitting between them. The chain's CDR3 is CASSAALQETQYF. The DNA of the CDR3 is TGTGCCAGCAGCGCTGCGCTTCAAGAGACCCAGTACTTC.

J is TRBJ1-3 and V is TRBV6-1, with unresolved D. The CDR3 totals 15 residues. Germline V gene sequence: CDR1 MNHNS, CDR2 SASEGT. With 1 base removed from V and 0 bases from J, the gap between germline ends came to 7 bases. CDR3 protein: CASSEVPGSGNTIYF. In nucleotides, the CDR3 is TGTGCCAGCAGTGAAGTCCCGGGCTCTGGAAACACCATATATTTT.

The chain links TRBV19 to TRBJ2-2, with 7 bases identical to TRBD2. Germline values: CDR1 LNHDA, CDR2 SQIVND (reference sequence). This CDR3 is built from 14 residues. J gave up 4 bases and V 7 bases, and 6 bases lay outside the gene matches. Here the CDR3 reads CASNGGDLTGELFF. The CDR3 nucleotides are TGTGCCAGTAATGGGGGGGACCTCACCGGGGAGCTGTTTTTT.

The chain couples TRBV6-4 to TRBJ2-1; D not certain. The CDR3 extends over 15 amino acids. Between the trimmed V and J ends, which lost 0 bases and 7 bases, there was a span of 13 bases. Germline V CDR1 and CDR2: MRHNA, SNTAGT. The CDR3 loop is CASSDSMAVGNEQFF. The CDR3 nucleotides read TGTGCCAGCAGTGACTCGATGGCGGTAGGGAATGAGCAGTTCTTC.

This clone was seen once. The gene calls are TRBV7-2 and TRBJ2-7, with D tentatively TRBD2 (6 bases). Trimming took off 5 bases at V and 2 bases at J, with 13 bases between the two ends. Germline V gene lookup returns CDR1 SGHTA and CDR2 FQGNSA. The CDR3 runs 14 residues. Here the CDR3 DNA reads TGTGCCAGCAGCCCCCCACTAGCCGCCTACGAGCAGTACTTC. Protein sequence: CASSPPLAAYEQYF.

The chain employs TRBV10-2 and TRBJ2-7; 11 bases align to TRBD2. This CDR3 has 14 amino acids. CDR1 and CDR2 (germline): WSHSY, SAAADI. After removal of 6 bases from V and 0 bases from J, the junction contained 1 base not matched to a gene. The CDR3 DNA reads TGCGCCAGCAGAACTAGCGGGAGCTCCTACGAGCAGTACTTC. Encoded protein: CASRTSGSSYEQYF.

This chain uses TRBV5-6 with TRBJ2-1; the D call may be TRBD1 or TRBD2 (5 bases each). Germline V CDR1 and CDR2: SGHDT, YYEEEE. The V gene lost 7 bases and the J gene lost 5 bases, with 19 bases spanning the gap. The CDR3 has 15 amino acids. The CDR3 here is CASSYSLLGDNEQFF. CDR3 in DNA: TGTGCCAGCTCATACTCTTTACTGGGGGACAATGAGCAGTTCTTC.

This clone was recorded a few times. This chain connects TRBV28 to TRBJ2-7, with D perhaps TRBD2 (5 bases). This CDR3 spans 17 amino acids. Germline loops: CDR1 MDHEN, CDR2 SYDVKM. V lost 2 bases and J 2 bases, leaving 19 bases between the germline ends. CDR3 in amino acids: CASSLRGTALTTYEQYF. DNA for the CDR3: TGTGCCAGCAGTTTACGGGGAACAGCACTCACGACCTACGAGCAGTACTTC.

The chain is built from TRBV5-4 and TRBJ2-7, with no clear D. V was shortened by 0 bases and J by 7 bases, with 14 bases between the two germline ends. Germline V gene data show CDR1 as SGHNT and CDR2 as YYREEE (reference sequence). This CDR3 has 14 amino acids. The chain's CDR3 is CASSLGAAAFEQYF. CDR3 nucleotide sequence: TGTGCCAGCAGCTTGGGAGCAGCTGCTTTTGAGCAGTACTTC.

The CDR3 nucleotides read TGTGCCAGCAGTTACAGGGACAGGGTAATAGATGAGCAGTTCTTC. It specifies CASSYRDRVIDEQFF. This rearrangement joins TRBV6-6 to TRBJ2-1; 9 bases align to TRBD1. Losses at the gene ends were 2 bases for V and 8 bases for J; bases not matched to a gene: 7. The germline gives CDR1 MNHNY, CDR2 SVGAGI (reference sequence). The CDR3 is made up of 15 amino acids.

As DNA, the CDR3 is TGCAGCGCCCCACAGGGGAACACCGGGGAGCTGTTTTTT. It encodes CSAPQGNTGELFF. The V call is TRBV29-1, the J call TRBJ2-2; D might be TRBD1 (6 bases). V dropped 7 bases and J dropped 1 base, with 10 bases sitting between them. This CDR3 region has 13 residues. CDR1 is SQVTM, CDR2 ANQGSEA, per germline.